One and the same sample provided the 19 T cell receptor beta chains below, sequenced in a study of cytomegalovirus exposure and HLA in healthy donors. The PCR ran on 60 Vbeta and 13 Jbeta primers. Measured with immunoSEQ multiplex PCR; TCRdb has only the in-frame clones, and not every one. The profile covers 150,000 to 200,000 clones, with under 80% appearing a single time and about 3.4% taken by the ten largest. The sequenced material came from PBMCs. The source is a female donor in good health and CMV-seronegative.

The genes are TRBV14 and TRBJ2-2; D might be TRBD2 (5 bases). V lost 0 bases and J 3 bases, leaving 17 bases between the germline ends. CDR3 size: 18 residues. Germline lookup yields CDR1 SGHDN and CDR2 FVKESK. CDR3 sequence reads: CASSQESGRTWDTGELFF. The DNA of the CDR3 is TGTGCCAGCAGCCAAGAGAGTGGTAGGACTTGGGACACCGGGGAGCTGTTTTTT. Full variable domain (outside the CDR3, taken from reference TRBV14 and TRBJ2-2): EAGVTQFPSHSVIEKGQTVTLRCDPISGHDNLYWYRRVMGKEIKFLLHFVKESKQDESGMPNNRFLAERTGGTYSTLKVQPAELEDSGVYFCASSQESGRTWDTGELFFGEGSRLTVL.

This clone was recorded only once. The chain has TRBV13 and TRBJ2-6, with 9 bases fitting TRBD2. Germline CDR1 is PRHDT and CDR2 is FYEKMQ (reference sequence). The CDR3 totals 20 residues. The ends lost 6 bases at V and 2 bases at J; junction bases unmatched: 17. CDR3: CASRRPHRREGPAGANVLTF. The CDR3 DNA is TGTGCCAGCAGACGCCCTCATAGGCGGGAGGGCCCCGCTGGGGCCAACGTCCTGACTTTC.

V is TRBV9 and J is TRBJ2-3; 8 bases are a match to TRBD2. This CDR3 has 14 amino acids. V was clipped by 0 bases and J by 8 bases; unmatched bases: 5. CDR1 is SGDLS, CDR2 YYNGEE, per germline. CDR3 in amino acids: CASSVETGGSTQYF. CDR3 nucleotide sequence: TGTGCCAGCAGCGTAGAAACGGGAGGGAGTACGCAGTATTTT.

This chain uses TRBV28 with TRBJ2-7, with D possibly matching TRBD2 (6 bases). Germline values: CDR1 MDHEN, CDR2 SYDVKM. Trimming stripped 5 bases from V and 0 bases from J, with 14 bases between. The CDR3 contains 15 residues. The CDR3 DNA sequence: TGTGCCAGCAGTCCGGGACTGGGAGACTCCTACGAGCAGTACTTC. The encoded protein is CASSPGLGDSYEQYF. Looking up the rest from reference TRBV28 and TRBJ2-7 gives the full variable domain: DVKVTQSSRYLVKRTGEKVFLECVQDMDHENMFWYRQDPGLGLRLIYFSYDVKMKEKGDIPEGYSVSREKKERFSLILESASTNQTSMYLCASSPGLGDSYEQYFGPGTRLTVT.

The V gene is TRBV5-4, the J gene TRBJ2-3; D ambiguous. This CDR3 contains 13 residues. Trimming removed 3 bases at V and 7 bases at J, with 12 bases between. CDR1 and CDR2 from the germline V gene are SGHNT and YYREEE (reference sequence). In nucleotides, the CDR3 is TGTGCCAGCAGCTCGTCCCTTCCTCATACGCAGTATTTT. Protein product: CASSSSLPHTQYF.

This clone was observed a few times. The CDR3 DNA reads TGTGCCAGCAGCCCAACAGCTCAGCCCCTCCACTTT. This translates into CASSPTAQPLHF. J is TRBJ1-6 and V is TRBV28, with D unclear. Germline V CDR1 and CDR2: MDHEN, SYDVKM. Trimming removed 6 bases from V and 13 bases from J, with 13 bases in between. This CDR3 is 12 amino acids long. Looking up the rest from reference TRBV28 and TRBJ1-6 gives the full variable domain: DVKVTQSSRYLVKRTGEKVFLECVQDMDHENMFWYRQDPGLGLRLIYFSYDVKMKEKGDIPEGYSVSREKKERFSLILESASTNQTSMYLCASSPTAQPLHFGNGTRLTVT.

The CDR3 DNA reads as TGTGCCAGCAGTCGTACAGGTAGGGATAATTCACCCCTCCACTTT. Protein: CASSRTGRDNSPLHF. The J gene is TRBJ1-6, the V gene TRBV27, with TRBD1 as a possible D gene (5 bases). Trimming shortened V by 5 bases and J by 5 bases, and 13 bases separated the two germline ends. There are 15 residues in the CDR3. From germline, CDR1 is MNHEY and CDR2 SMNVEV (reference sequence).

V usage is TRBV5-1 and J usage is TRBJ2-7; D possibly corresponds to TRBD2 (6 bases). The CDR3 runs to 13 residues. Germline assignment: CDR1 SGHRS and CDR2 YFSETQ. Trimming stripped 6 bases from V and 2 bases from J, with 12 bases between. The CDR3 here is CASMEGPTYEQYF. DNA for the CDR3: TGCGCCAGCATGGAGGGTCCTACCTACGAGCAGTACTTC. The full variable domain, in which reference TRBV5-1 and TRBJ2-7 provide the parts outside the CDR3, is KAGVTQTPRYLIKTRGQQVTLSCSPISGHRSVSWYQQTPGQGLQFLFEYFSETQRNKGNFPGRFSGRQFSNSRSEMNVSTLELGDSALYLCASMEGPTYEQYFGPGTRLTVT.

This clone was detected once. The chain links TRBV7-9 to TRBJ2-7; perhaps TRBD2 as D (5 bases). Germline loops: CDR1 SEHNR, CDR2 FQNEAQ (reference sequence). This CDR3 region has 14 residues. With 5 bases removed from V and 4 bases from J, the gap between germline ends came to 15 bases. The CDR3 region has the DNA TGTGCCAGCAGCCAGACGTTCCGAGGGTACGAGCAGTACTTC. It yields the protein CASSQTFRGYEQYF.

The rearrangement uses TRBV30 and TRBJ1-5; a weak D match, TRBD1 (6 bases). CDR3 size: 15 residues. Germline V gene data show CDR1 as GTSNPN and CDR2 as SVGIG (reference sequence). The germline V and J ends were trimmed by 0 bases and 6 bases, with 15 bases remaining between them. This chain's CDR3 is CAWSVRQGLSQPQHF. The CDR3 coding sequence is TGTGCCTGGAGTGTCCGGCAGGGGCTATCTCAGCCCCAGCATTTT.

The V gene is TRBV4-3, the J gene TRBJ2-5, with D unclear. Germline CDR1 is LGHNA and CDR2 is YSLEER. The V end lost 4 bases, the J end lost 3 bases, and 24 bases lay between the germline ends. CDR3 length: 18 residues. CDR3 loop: CASSPPKVEDPYKETQYF. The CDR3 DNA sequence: TGCGCCAGCAGCCCTCCAAAGGTTGAGGATCCCTACAAAGAGACCCAGTACTTC.

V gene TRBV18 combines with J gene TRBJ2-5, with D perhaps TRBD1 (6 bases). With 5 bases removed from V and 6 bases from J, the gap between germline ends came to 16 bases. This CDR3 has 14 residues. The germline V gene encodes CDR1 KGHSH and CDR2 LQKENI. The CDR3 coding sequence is TGTGCCAGCTCAACGTGGGACAATCTTAAGACCCAGTACTTC. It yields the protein CASSTWDNLKTQYF.

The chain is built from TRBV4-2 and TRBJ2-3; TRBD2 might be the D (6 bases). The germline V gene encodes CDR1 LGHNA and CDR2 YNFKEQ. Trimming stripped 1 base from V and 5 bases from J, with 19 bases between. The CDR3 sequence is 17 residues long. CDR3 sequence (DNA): TGTGCCAGCAGCCAAGGGGAAAGGAGGGGTCCAGGAGATACGCAGTATTTT. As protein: CASSQGERRGPGDTQYF.

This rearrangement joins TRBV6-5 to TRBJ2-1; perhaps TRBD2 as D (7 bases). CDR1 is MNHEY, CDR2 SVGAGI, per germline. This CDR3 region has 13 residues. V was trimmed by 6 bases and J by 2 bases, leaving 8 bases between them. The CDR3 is CASSGGPYNEQFF. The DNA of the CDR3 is TGTGCCAGCAGCGGGGGGCCCTACAATGAGCAGTTCTTC.

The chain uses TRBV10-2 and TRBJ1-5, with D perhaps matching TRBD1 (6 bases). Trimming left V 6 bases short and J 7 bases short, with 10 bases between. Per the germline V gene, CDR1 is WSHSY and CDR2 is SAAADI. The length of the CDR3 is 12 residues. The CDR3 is CASRDQGQPQHF. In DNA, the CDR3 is TGCGCCAGCAGGGACCAGGGGCAGCCCCAGCATTTT.

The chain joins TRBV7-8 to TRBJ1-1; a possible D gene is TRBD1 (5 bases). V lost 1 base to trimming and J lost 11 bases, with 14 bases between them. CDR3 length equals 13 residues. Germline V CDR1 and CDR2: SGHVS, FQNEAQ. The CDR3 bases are TGTGCCAGCAGCTTAGGGAGGGCAGGGACGGCTTTCTTT. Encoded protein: CASSLGRAGTAFF.

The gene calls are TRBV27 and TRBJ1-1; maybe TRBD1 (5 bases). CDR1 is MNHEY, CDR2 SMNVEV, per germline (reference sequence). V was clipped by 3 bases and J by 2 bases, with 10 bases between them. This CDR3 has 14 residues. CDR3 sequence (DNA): TGTGCCAGCAGTTTGGCCAGGGTAAACACTGAAGCTTTCTTT. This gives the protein CASSLARVNTEAFF.

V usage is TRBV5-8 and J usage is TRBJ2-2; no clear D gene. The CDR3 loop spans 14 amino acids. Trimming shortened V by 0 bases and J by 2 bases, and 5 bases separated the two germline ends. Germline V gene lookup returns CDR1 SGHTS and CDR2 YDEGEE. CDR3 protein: CASSLGVNTGELFF. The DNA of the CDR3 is TGTGCCAGCAGCTTGGGAGTTAACACCGGGGAGCTGTTTTTT.

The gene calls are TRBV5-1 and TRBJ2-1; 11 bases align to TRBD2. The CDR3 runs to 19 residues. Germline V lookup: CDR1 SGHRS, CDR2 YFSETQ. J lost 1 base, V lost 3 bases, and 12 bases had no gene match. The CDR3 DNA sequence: TGCGCCAGCAGCTCCCCCCCGGGACTAGCGGCTCGGTCCTACAATGAGCAGTTCTTC. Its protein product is CASSSPPGLAARSYNEQFF.